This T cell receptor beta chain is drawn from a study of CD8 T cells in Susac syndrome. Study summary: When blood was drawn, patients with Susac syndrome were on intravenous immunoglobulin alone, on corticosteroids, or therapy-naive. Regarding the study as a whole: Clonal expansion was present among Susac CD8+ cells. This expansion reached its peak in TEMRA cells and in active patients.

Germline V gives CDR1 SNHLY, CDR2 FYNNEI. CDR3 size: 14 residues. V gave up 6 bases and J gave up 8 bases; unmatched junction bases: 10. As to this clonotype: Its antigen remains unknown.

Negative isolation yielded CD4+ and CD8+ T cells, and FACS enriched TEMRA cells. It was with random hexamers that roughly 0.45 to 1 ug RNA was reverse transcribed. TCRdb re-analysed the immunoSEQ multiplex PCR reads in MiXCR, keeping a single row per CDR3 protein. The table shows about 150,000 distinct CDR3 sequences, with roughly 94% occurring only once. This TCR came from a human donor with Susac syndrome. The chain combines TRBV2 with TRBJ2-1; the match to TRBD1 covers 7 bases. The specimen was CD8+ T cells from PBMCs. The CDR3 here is CASRDPTGYDEQFF. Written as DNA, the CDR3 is TGTGCCAGCAGGGACCCGACAGGGTATGATGAGCAGTTCTTC.